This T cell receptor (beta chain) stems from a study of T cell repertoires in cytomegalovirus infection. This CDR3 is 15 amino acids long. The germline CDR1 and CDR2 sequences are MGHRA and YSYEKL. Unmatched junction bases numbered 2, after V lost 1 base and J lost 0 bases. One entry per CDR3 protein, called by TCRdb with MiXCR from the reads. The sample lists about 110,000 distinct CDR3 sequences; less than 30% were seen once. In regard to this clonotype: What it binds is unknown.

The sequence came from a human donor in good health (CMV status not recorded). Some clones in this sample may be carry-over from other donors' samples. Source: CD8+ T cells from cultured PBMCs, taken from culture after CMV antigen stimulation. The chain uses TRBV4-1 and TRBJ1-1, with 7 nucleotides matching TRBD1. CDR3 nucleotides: TGCGCCAGCAGCCAAGGGACAGGAATGAACACTGAAGCTTTCTTT. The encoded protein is CASSQGTGMNTEAFF.